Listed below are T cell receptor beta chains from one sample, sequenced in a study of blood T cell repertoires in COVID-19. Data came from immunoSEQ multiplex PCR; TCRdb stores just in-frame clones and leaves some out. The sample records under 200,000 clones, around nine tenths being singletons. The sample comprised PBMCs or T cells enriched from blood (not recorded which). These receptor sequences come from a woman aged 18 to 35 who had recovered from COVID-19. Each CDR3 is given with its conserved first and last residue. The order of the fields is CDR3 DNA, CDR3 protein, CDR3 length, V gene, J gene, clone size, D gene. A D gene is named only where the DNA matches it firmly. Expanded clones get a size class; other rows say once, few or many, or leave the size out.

cdr3_nt: TGCGCCAGCAGGACATCGGGGGGACACACAGATACGCAGTATTTT
cdr3_aa: CASRTSGGHTDTQYF
cdr3_length: 15
v_call: TRBV5-1
j_call: TRBJ2-3
clone_size: NA
d_call: NA

cdr3_nt: TGTGCCAGCAGCATTCAGGGGGCGGTAGTGTATGAGCAGTACTTC
cdr3_aa: CASSIQGAVVYEQYF
cdr3_length: 15
v_call: TRBV21-1
j_call: TRBJ2-7
clone_size: NA
d_call: NA

cdr3_nt: TGTGCCAGCCTCGGCGGGGGACAGGGTCTCGGTGGGGCCAACGTCCTGACTTTC
cdr3_aa: CASLGGGQGLGGANVLTF
cdr3_length: 18
v_call: TRBV28
j_call: TRBJ2-6
clone_size: NA
d_call: TRBD1

cdr3_nt: TGTGCCTCGATTCGCGGGGAGGGTACCGGGGAGCTGTTTTTT
cdr3_aa: CASIRGEGTGELFF
cdr3_length: 14
v_call: TRBV6-5
j_call: TRBJ2-2
clone_size: NA
d_call: TRBD2

cdr3_nt: TGTGCCAGCAGCTTACGTCCGGGGACTGAAGCTTTCTTT
cdr3_aa: CASSLRPGTEAFF
cdr3_length: 13
v_call: TRBV7-2
j_call: TRBJ1-1
clone_size: once
d_call: NA

cdr3_nt: TGTGCCAGCAGACTCCAGGTCGTGATCGGGGGGGAAGCTTTCTTT
cdr3_aa: CASRLQVVIGGEAFF
cdr3_length: 15
v_call: TRBV6-5
j_call: TRBJ1-1
clone_size: NA
d_call: NA

cdr3_nt: NA
cdr3_aa: CASSQVGTGTSLLF
cdr3_length: 14
v_call: TRBV4-2
j_call: TRBJ1-4
clone_size: NA
d_call: NA

cdr3_nt: TGTGCCTGGAGTGTACAGGGGGGTACCAATCAGCCCCAGCATTTT
cdr3_aa: CAWSVQGGTNQPQHF
cdr3_length: 15
v_call: TRBV30
j_call: TRBJ1-5
clone_size: once
d_call: TRBD1

cdr3_nt: TGTGCCAGCTCACCCGTGGACACAGCCTACGAGCAGTACTTC
cdr3_aa: CASSPVDTAYEQYF
cdr3_length: 14
v_call: TRBV18
j_call: TRBJ2-7
clone_size: NA
d_call: NA

cdr3_nt: TGTGCCTCCCCAGATGGACAGGCTAAATACTCCACCGGGGAGCTGTTTTTT
cdr3_aa: CASPDGQAKYSTGELFF
cdr3_length: 17
v_call: TRBV30
j_call: TRBJ2-2
clone_size: NA
d_call: TRBD1

cdr3_nt: TGTGCCAGCAGCTTAGGGGACAGGGTCCGGGCCAACGTCCTGACTTTC
cdr3_aa: CASSLGDRVRANVLTF
cdr3_length: 16
v_call: TRBV13
j_call: TRBJ2-6
clone_size: NA
d_call: TRBD1

cdr3_nt: TGTGCCAGCAGCGTATACAGGAATGAAAAACTGTTTTTT
cdr3_aa: CASSVYRNEKLFF
cdr3_length: 13
v_call: TRBV7-8
j_call: TRBJ1-4
clone_size: NA
d_call: NA

cdr3_nt: TGTGCCAGCAGCCGGGGGGGAGGGCCAGGGACCCAGTACTTC
cdr3_aa: CASSRGGGPGTQYF
cdr3_length: 14
v_call: TRBV4-2
j_call: TRBJ2-5
clone_size: NA
d_call: TRBD2

cdr3_nt: TGTGCCAGCAGCTTCCCGGGACAGGGGGTGTCAGATGGCTACACCTTC
cdr3_aa: CASSFPGQGVSDGYTF
cdr3_length: 16
v_call: TRBV5-4
j_call: TRBJ1-2
clone_size: NA
d_call: TRBD1

cdr3_nt: TGTGCCAGCAGCTTAGGGGCTGCGGGAGTCGGGGAGCAGTTCTTC
cdr3_aa: CASSLGAAGVGEQFF
cdr3_length: 15
v_call: TRBV7-6
j_call: TRBJ2-1
clone_size: NA
d_call: TRBD2

cdr3_nt: TGCAGCGTTGAAGAGGGACAGGGGTTGTGGGCTTTCTTT
cdr3_aa: CSVEEGQGLWAFF
cdr3_length: 13
v_call: TRBV29-1
j_call: TRBJ1-1
clone_size: NA
d_call: TRBD1

cdr3_nt: TGTGCCAGCAGCTTAGCGTGGGGCGGGAGCGGTGAGCAGTTCTTC
cdr3_aa: CASSLAWGGSGEQFF
cdr3_length: 15
v_call: TRBV7-8
j_call: TRBJ2-1
clone_size: NA
d_call: TRBD2

cdr3_nt: TGCAGCGTAGGGACAGGGGGCGATCGGTGGCAGTTCTTC
cdr3_aa: CSVGTGGDRWQFF
cdr3_length: 13
v_call: TRBV29-1
j_call: TRBJ2-1
clone_size: NA
d_call: TRBD1

cdr3_nt: TGTGCCAGTAGTATAGGTCAGCAAGAGACCCAGTACTTC
cdr3_aa: CASSIGQQETQYF
cdr3_length: 13
v_call: TRBV19
j_call: TRBJ2-5
clone_size: NA
d_call: NA

cdr3_nt: TGTGCCAGCAGCTCCCGCCGGACTCCGGGGGGGCACAACACCGGGGAGCTGTTTTTT
cdr3_aa: CASSSRRTPGGHNTGELFF
cdr3_length: 19
v_call: TRBV11-3
j_call: TRBJ2-2
clone_size: few
d_call: TRBD2

cdr3_nt: TGTGCCAGCAGCCAAGATTGGGGCCGGGCTGGAAACACCATATATTTT
cdr3_aa: CASSQDWGRAGNTIYF
cdr3_length: 16
v_call: TRBV14
j_call: TRBJ1-3
clone_size: NA
d_call: NA

cdr3_nt: TGCAGCGTTGTGAGACAGGGACCTACTCGCGGCTACACCTTC
cdr3_aa: CSVVRQGPTRGYTF
cdr3_length: 14
v_call: TRBV29-1
j_call: TRBJ1-2
clone_size: NA
d_call: TRBD1

cdr3_nt: TGCGCCAGCAGCCAACAACAGGGTTCACCCCTCCACTTT
cdr3_aa: CASSQQQGSPLHF
cdr3_length: 13
v_call: TRBV4-1
j_call: TRBJ1-6
clone_size: NA
d_call: NA

cdr3_nt: TGTGCCAGCAGCTTACTTCGAATAGCGGGGCGCAATGAGCAGTTCTTC
cdr3_aa: CASSLLRIAGRNEQFF
cdr3_length: 16
v_call: TRBV7-6
j_call: TRBJ2-1
clone_size: NA
d_call: TRBD2

cdr3_nt: TGCGCCAGCAGCTCGACAGGCCCCGGAGGCTACACCTTC
cdr3_aa: CASSSTGPGGYTF
cdr3_length: 13
v_call: TRBV5-1
j_call: TRBJ1-2
clone_size: NA
d_call: NA

cdr3_nt: TGTGCCAGCAGCGTAGGGGAGGGCAACACTGAAGCTTTCTTT
cdr3_aa: CASSVGEGNTEAFF
cdr3_length: 14
v_call: TRBV7-6
j_call: TRBJ1-1
clone_size: few
d_call: NA

cdr3_nt: TGTGCCAGTAGTTCCTTGACGGGACAACACTACGAGCAGTACTTC
cdr3_aa: CASSSLTGQHYEQYF
cdr3_length: 15
v_call: TRBV19
j_call: TRBJ2-7
clone_size: NA
d_call: NA

cdr3_nt: TGTGCCAGCAGTTGGGAGGGACAGGGGCTGGGCGGGGAGCTGTTTTTT
cdr3_aa: CASSWEGQGLGGELFF
cdr3_length: 16
v_call: TRBV27
j_call: TRBJ2-2
clone_size: NA
d_call: TRBD1

cdr3_nt: TGTGCCAGCAGCCACGAGGGACTAGCGGGAGGCGGCGGAGAGACCCAGTACTTC
cdr3_aa: CASSHEGLAGGGGETQYF
cdr3_length: 18
v_call: TRBV7-9
j_call: TRBJ2-5
clone_size: NA
d_call: TRBD2

cdr3_nt: TGTGCCAGCAGTGATATCGGTGAAAAACTGTTTTTT
cdr3_aa: CASSDIGEKLFF
cdr3_length: 12
v_call: TRBV6-1
j_call: TRBJ1-4
clone_size: few
d_call: NA

cdr3_nt: TGTGCCAGCAGTGAGATGGGGACTAGGGCGACAGATACGCAGTATTTT
cdr3_aa: CASSEMGTRATDTQYF
cdr3_length: 16
v_call: TRBV6-4
j_call: TRBJ2-3
clone_size: NA
d_call: TRBD2

cdr3_nt: TGCGCCAGCAGCGTCGGGACAGACTATGGCTACACCTTC
cdr3_aa: CASSVGTDYGYTF
cdr3_length: 13
v_call: TRBV5-1
j_call: TRBJ1-2
clone_size: NA
d_call: TRBD1